The 31 T cell receptor beta chains below all came from one sample that was sequenced in a study of cytomegalovirus exposure and HLA in healthy donors. PCR employed 60 Vbeta and 13 Jbeta primers. TCRdb's copy holds only in-frame clones and misses some; the assay was immunoSEQ multiplex PCR. Among more than 85,000 clones, over 70% were seen once, and the ten largest hold around 2.1%. The sample taken for sequencing was PBMCs. The source is a boy aged 10-17 years in good health and CMV-seronegative.

The gene calls are TRBV7-2 and TRBJ1-2, with no clear D. This CDR3 has 11 amino acids. CDR1 is SGHTA, CDR2 FQGNSA, per germline. Trimming shortened V by 8 bases and J by 8 bases, and 12 bases separated the two germline ends. CDR3 sequence: CASGPASGYTF. The CDR3 nucleotides read TGTGCCAGCGGCCCCGCTAGCGGCTACACCTTC.

This clone was observed a few times. The chain couples TRBV6-5 to TRBJ2-1, with D tentatively TRBD2 (5 bases). Germline V gene sequence: CDR1 MNHEY, CDR2 SVGAGI. The CDR3 is 15 residues long. The V end was cut by 2 bases, the J end by 9 bases, with 17 bases between. The CDR3 here is CASSYGLASRVEQFF. The CDR3 DNA reads TGTGCCAGCAGTTACGGCCTAGCATCCCGTGTTGAGCAGTTCTTC.

The V and J genes are TRBV7-2 and TRBJ2-5; 8 bases match TRBD2. Unmatched junction bases numbered 18, after V lost 7 bases and J lost 2 bases. The length of the CDR3 is 18 residues. Germline lookup yields CDR1 SGHTA and CDR2 FQGNSA. The CDR3 here is CASTLSYPWAGGQETQYF. The CDR3 nucleotides are TGTGCCAGCACCCTCTCCTATCCGTGGGCGGGAGGACAAGAGACCCAGTACTTC.

The V gene is TRBV6-6, the J gene TRBJ1-1; 7 positions agree with TRBD1. V trimming: 11 bases; J trimming: 1 base; junction bases outside the gene matches: 7. This CDR3 is 13 amino acids long. Germline V lookup: CDR1 MNHNY, CDR2 SVGAGI (reference sequence). The CDR3 is CAGGTERNTEAFF. DNA for the CDR3: TGTGCCGGAGGGACAGAGCGGAACACTGAAGCTTTCTTT.

The rearrangement uses TRBV7-8 and TRBJ1-4; 9 nucleotides align to TRBD1. Germline trimming cut 4 bases from V and 0 bases from J; bases unmatched to any gene: 3. There are 16 residues in the CDR3. Germline-derived CDR1 and CDR2 are SGHVS and FQNEAQ. The CDR3 DNA reads TGTGCCAGCAGCTGGGACAGGGTGACAACTAATGAAAAACTGTTTTTT. This encodes CASSWDRVTTNEKLFF.

In its sample, this clone was seen a few times. This chain joins TRBV30 and TRBJ1-4; the match to TRBD1 covers 7 bases. The CDR3 length is 15 residues. Trimming removed 4 bases from V and 5 bases from J; junction bases left unmatched: 10. From germline, CDR1 is GTSNPN and CDR2 SVGIG (reference sequence). For the CDR3, the DNA is TGTGCCTGGACCCCCGTTGGACAGGAGAATGAAAAACTGTTTTTT. This gives the protein CAWTPVGQENEKLFF.

The V call is TRBV19, the J call TRBJ1-5, with D possibly being TRBD1 (6 bases). CDR3 length: 14 amino acids. V lost 3 bases, J lost 11 bases, and 17 bases lay in between. Germline V gene sequence: CDR1 LNHDA, CDR2 SQIVND (reference sequence). DNA of the CDR3: TGTGCCAGTAGTATCGAGCAGGGGCTCACGTCCCAGCATTTT. Translation gives CASSIEQGLTSQHF.

The chain employs TRBV27 and TRBJ2-1, with D possibly TRBD2 on 6 matching bases. CDR3 length equals 13 residues. V was pared by 0 bases and J by 7 bases, with 7 bases between. The germline V gene encodes CDR1 MNHEY and CDR2 SMNVEV (reference sequence). Written as DNA, the CDR3 is TGTGCCAGCAGTTTATCGGCGGGAAATGAGCAGTTCTTC. Translation: CASSLSAGNEQFF.

J is TRBJ2-1 and V is TRBV28; 9 positions agree with TRBD1. CDR1 is MDHEN, CDR2 SYDVKM, per germline. Trimming cost V 3 bases and J 8 bases; bases outside gene matches: 8. The length of the CDR3 is 15 residues. The CDR3 spells CASSFGDRDSDEQFF. CDR3 coding DNA: TGTGCCAGCAGTTTTGGGGACAGGGATTCGGATGAGCAGTTCTTC. Complete variable domain (other parts from reference TRBV28 and TRBJ2-1): DVKVTQSSRYLVKRTGEKVFLECVQDMDHENMFWYRQDPGLGLRLIYFSYDVKMKEKGDIPEGYSVSREKKERFSLILESASTNQTSMYLCASSFGDRDSDEQFFGPGTRLTVL.

V gene TRBV7-9 combines with J gene TRBJ2-3; 8 nucleotides align to TRBD1. V was pared by 5 bases and J by 6 bases, with 4 bases of the junction left unmatched. CDR1 is SEHNR, CDR2 FQNEAQ, per germline (reference sequence). The CDR3 consists of 13 residues. The CDR3 DNA follows: TGTGCCAGCAGCGACAGGGGTTCGGATACGCAGTATTTT. This codes for CASSDRGSDTQYF.

CDR3 coding DNA: TGTGCCAGCAGCCCCGGGACACTGAACACTGAAGCTTTCTTT. This encodes CASSPGTLNTEAFF. The rearrangement joins TRBV5-6 to TRBJ1-1; D is possibly TRBD1 (6 bases). The V gene's germline CDR1 is SGHDT and CDR2 YYEEEE. The CDR3 covers 14 residues. Trimming left V 4 bases short and J 0 bases short, with 10 bases between.

The chain combines TRBV4-3 with TRBJ1-2; D gene uncertain. The CDR3 runs to 13 residues. The germline gives CDR1 LGHNA, CDR2 YSLEER. Trimming cost V 0 bases and J 7 bases, with 9 bases left between them. The CDR3 protein is CASSQDWPPGYTF. Written as DNA, the CDR3 is TGCGCCAGCAGCCAAGATTGGCCTCCTGGCTACACCTTC.

This sequence joins TRBV29-1 and TRBJ2-4, with a weak D call TRBD1 (6 bases). V lost 0 bases and J lost 1, with 10 bases in between. This CDR3 region has 15 residues. CDR1 and CDR2 from the germline V gene are SQVTM and ANQGSEA. In nucleotides, the CDR3 is TGCAGCGTTGAAGAAGGGGGATCGGCCAAAAACATTCAGTACTTC. As protein: CSVEEGGSAKNIQYF.

This sequence joins TRBV4-2 and TRBJ1-1; D is uncertain. The CDR3 has 16 residues. CDR1 is LGHNA, CDR2 YNFKEQ, per germline. The germline V and J ends were trimmed by 4 bases and 2 bases, with 17 bases remaining between them. The CDR3 sequence: CASSLSPRGINTEAFF. The CDR3 region has the DNA TGTGCCAGCAGCCTCAGCCCCCGAGGGATTAACACTGAAGCTTTCTTT.

The chain is built from TRBV9 and TRBJ1-2; perhaps TRBD1 as D (6 bases). Germline lookup yields CDR1 SGDLS and CDR2 YYNGEE. The CDR3 sequence is 14 residues long. Trimming removed 4 bases at V and 8 bases at J, with 18 bases between. The CDR3 bases are TGTGCCAGCAGCTCACTGGGTCACAGGGACGGCTACACCTTC. Encoded protein: CASSSLGHRDGYTF. Looking up the rest from reference TRBV9 and TRBJ1-2 gives the full variable domain: DSGVTQTPKHLITATGQRVTLRCSPRSGDLSVYWYQQSLDQGLQFLIQYYNGEERAKGNILERFSAQQFPDLHSELNLSSLELGDSALYFCASSSLGHRDGYTFGSGTRLTVV.

The rearrangement uses TRBV9 and TRBJ2-3; 10 bases agree with TRBD2. The V gene's germline CDR1 is SGDLS and CDR2 YYNGEE. CDR3 length equals 16 residues. Trimming removed 3 bases from V and 1 base from J; junction bases left unmatched: 5. CDR3 in amino acids: CASSGPLAGGTDTQYF. The CDR3 DNA sequence: TGTGCCAGCAGCGGTCCCCTAGCGGGGGGCACAGATACGCAGTATTTT.

The CDR3 sequence is CASSEQGSNQPQHF. CDR3 coding DNA: TGTGCCAGCAGTGAACAGGGTAGCAATCAGCCCCAGCATTTT. The chain employs TRBV2 and TRBJ1-5; D may be TRBD1 (5 bases). Trimming stripped 2 bases from V and 0 bases from J, with 5 bases between. The CDR3 contains 14 residues. Germline CDR1 SNHLY, CDR2 FYNNEI.

The chain employs TRBV4-1 and TRBJ2-7, with 7 bases lining up with TRBD1. The CDR3 covers 16 residues. Germline values: CDR1 MGHRA, CDR2 YSYEKL. Trimming at V came to 3 bases and at J to 3 bases, leaving 11 bases not matched to a gene. The CDR3 DNA reads as TGCGCCAGCAGCCAGTATCAGGGGGAAGGTGGCTACGAGCAGTACTTC. Its protein product is CASSQYQGEGGYEQYF.

This chain links TRBV10-3 with TRBJ1-1; 10 nucleotides agree with TRBD1. The germline V gene encodes CDR1 ENHRY and CDR2 SYGVKD. The CDR3 is 15 residues long. The V and J ends lost 6 bases and 5 bases, in that order; junction bases with no gene match: 9. The CDR3 protein is CAIREPGQGWTEAFF. The CDR3 DNA reads TGTGCCATCAGAGAACCGGGACAGGGGTGGACTGAAGCTTTCTTT.

This clone was counted between two and nine times. V and J are TRBV7-9 and TRBJ2-3; the D gene is possibly TRBD1 (6 bases). The CDR3 sequence is 13 residues long. CDR1 and CDR2 (germline): SEHNR, FQNEAQ (reference sequence). Trimming removed 2 bases at V and 4 bases at J, with 7 bases between. The CDR3 nucleotides are TGTGCCAGCAGCTTAACAGGGTCAGATACGCAGTATTTT. This gives the protein CASSLTGSDTQYF.

The chain uses TRBV18 and TRBJ2-7; D perhaps matches TRBD2 (6 bases). Germline V CDR1 and CDR2: KGHSH, LQKENI. V shed 3 bases and J shed 6 bases, with 12 bases lying between them. The CDR3 spans 13 residues. The CDR3: CASSPEYGGEQYF. Written as DNA, the CDR3 is TGTGCCAGCTCACCCGAGTACGGGGGCGAGCAGTACTTC.

This clone was counted only a few times. The chain combines TRBV7-2 with TRBJ1-5, with D possibly matching TRBD1 (6 bases). Per the germline V gene, CDR1 is SGHTA and CDR2 is FQGNSA. V lost 5 bases and J lost 0, with 8 bases in between. This CDR3 region has 14 residues. The CDR3 loop reads CASSPDSSNQPQHF. Written as DNA, the CDR3 is TGTGCCAGCAGCCCGGACAGTAGCAATCAGCCCCAGCATTTT.

Written as DNA, the CDR3 is TGTGCCAGCAGCTTAGATAGGGGATCCTACAATGAGCAGTTCTTC. This encodes CASSLDRGSYNEQFF. The chain combines TRBV11-3 with TRBJ2-1; TRBD1 is a possible D gene (5 bases). Between the trimmed V and J ends, which lost 0 bases and 1 base, there was a span of 7 bases. This CDR3 is built from 15 residues. Germline V gene data show CDR1 as SGHNT and CDR2 as YENEEA.

This chain links TRBV5-4 with TRBJ2-7; 9 nucleotides match TRBD2. Germline CDR1 SGHNT, CDR2 YYREEE (reference sequence). The CDR3 consists of 14 residues. Unmatched junction bases numbered 4, after V lost 4 bases and J lost 2 bases. In DNA form, the CDR3 reads TGTGCCAGCAGCCCGGCGGGGGGGGCCTACGAGCAGTACTTC. Its protein product is CASSPAGGAYEQYF.

This chain connects TRBV2 to TRBJ1-5; D not certain. The CDR3 runs 15 residues. Germline loops: CDR1 SNHLY, CDR2 FYNNEI. The ends were cut back, 0 bases at V and 4 bases at J, with 10 bases in the middle. Here the CDR3 reads CASSEANTPNQPQHF. The CDR3 nucleotides are TGTGCCAGCAGTGAAGCGAATACACCGAATCAGCCCCAGCATTTT. The full variable domain, with the rest looked up from reference TRBV2 and TRBJ1-5, is EPEVTQTPSHQVTQMGQEVILRCVPISNHLYFYWYRQILGQKVEFLVSFYNNEISEKSEIFDDQFSVERPDGSNFTLKIRSTKLEDSAMYFCASSEANTPNQPQHFGDGTRLSIL.

V and J are TRBV10-3 and TRBJ1-5; weak D call: TRBD1 (6 bases). V was shortened by 0 bases and J by 3 bases, with 9 bases between the two germline ends. The CDR3 covers 15 residues. Per the germline V gene, CDR1 is ENHRY and CDR2 is SYGVKD. CDR3 amino acids: CAISESGQHNQPQHF. Written as DNA, the CDR3 is TGTGCCATCAGTGAGTCTGGACAGCACAATCAGCCCCAGCATTTT.

A single count supports this clone. The gene calls are TRBV30 and TRBJ2-7, with 12 bases that match TRBD1. The CDR3 totals 14 residues. J lost 5 bases, V lost 3 bases, and 5 bases had no gene match. Germline assignment: CDR1 GTSNPN and CDR2 SVGIG (reference sequence). Here the CDR3 reads CAWRAGTGGHEQYF. The CDR3 DNA sequence: TGTGCCTGGAGAGCCGGGACAGGGGGCCACGAGCAGTACTTC.

This clone was found a few times. V usage is TRBV7-2 and J usage is TRBJ2-3, with no clear D. V was clipped by 5 bases and J by 2 bases, with 5 bases between them. Germline loops: CDR1 SGHTA, CDR2 FQGNSA. The CDR3 covers 12 residues. In nucleotides, the CDR3 is TGTGCCAGCAGCCGCTACACAGATACGCAGTATTTT. Its protein is CASSRYTDTQYF. Full variable domain (outside the CDR3, taken from reference TRBV7-2 and TRBJ2-3): GAGVSQSPSNKVTEKGKDVELRCDPISGHTALYWYRQSLGQGLEFLIYFQGNSAPDKSGLPSDRFSAERTGGSVSTLTIQRTQQEDSAVYLCASSRYTDTQYFGPGTRLTVL.

This clone was seen once. The gene calls are TRBV7-6 and TRBJ1-5, with TRBD1 matching over 7 bases. Per germline, CDR1 SGHVS and CDR2 FNYEAQ. CDR3 length: 16 amino acids. The V and J ends lost 4 bases and 8 bases, in that order; junction bases with no gene match: 14. The chain's CDR3 is CASSSSGQLEGEPQHF. The CDR3 DNA reads as TGTGCCAGCAGCTCTTCGGGACAGCTGGAAGGAGAGCCCCAGCATTTT.

The chain carries TRBV4-1 and TRBJ1-5, with D perhaps TRBD1 (5 bases). This CDR3 has 16 amino acids. V lost 1 base, J lost 2 bases, and 12 bases lay in between. CDR1 MGHRA and CDR2 YSYEKL come from the germline V gene. The CDR3 loop is CASSQGRVFGNQPQHF. The CDR3 DNA reads as TGCGCCAGCAGCCAAGGCAGGGTTTTTGGCAATCAGCCCCAGCATTTT.

Only one count was recorded for this clone. This rearrangement joins TRBV7-9 to TRBJ2-7; 7 nucleotides line up with TRBD2. Germline trimming cut 7 bases from V and 6 bases from J; bases unmatched to any gene: 15. Germline lookup yields CDR1 SEHNR and CDR2 FQNEAQ (reference sequence). The CDR3 sequence is 15 residues long. The CDR3 DNA is TGTGCCAGCAACCGCGGGGGAATCCTCAACTCCGAGCAGTACTTC. This translates into CASNRGGILNSEQYF.